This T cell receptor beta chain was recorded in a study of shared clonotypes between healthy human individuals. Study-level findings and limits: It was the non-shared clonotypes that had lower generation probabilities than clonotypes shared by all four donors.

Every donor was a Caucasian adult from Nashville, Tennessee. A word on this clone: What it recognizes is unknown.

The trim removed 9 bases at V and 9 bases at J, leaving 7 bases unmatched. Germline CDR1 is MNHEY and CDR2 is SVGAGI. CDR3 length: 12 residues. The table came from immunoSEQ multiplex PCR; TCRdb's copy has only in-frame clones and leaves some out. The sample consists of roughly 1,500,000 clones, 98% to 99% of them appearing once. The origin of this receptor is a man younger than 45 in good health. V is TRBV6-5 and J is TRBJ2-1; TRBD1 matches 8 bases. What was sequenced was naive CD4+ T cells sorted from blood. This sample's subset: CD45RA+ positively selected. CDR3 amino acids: CASETGVGEQFF. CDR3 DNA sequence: TGTGCCAGTGAGACAGGGGTGGGTGAGCAGTTCTTC.